The 8 T cell receptor beta chains in this list originate from one sample, sequenced in a study of blood T cell repertoires in COVID-19. This table comes from immunoSEQ multiplex PCR, and its TCRdb copy is limited to in-frame clones, with some not included. The sample lists 130,000 to 150,000 clones; approximately 90% were seen once. Sequenced material: peripheral blood. The receptors come from a man aged 18 to 30 with COVID-19, enrolled during active disease.

The chain combines TRBV7-2 with TRBJ2-7; 11 bases are a match to TRBD1. There are 13 residues in the CDR3. CDR1 is SGHTA and CDR2 is FQGNSA in the germline V gene. The V and J ends lost 4 bases and 5 bases, in that order; junction bases with no gene match: 1. The CDR3 nucleotides are TGTGCCAGCAGCTGGACAGGGGGCGACGAGCAGTACTTC. It yields the protein CASSWTGGDEQYF.

The rearrangement joins TRBV6-6 to TRBJ2-7, with TRBD1 identical over 10 bases. V lost 8 bases, J lost 0 bases, and 10 bases stayed unmatched. The CDR3 has 16 residues. The germline gives CDR1 MNHNY, CDR2 SVGAGI (reference sequence). The CDR3 loop reads CASARDRGSYSYEQYF. In nucleotides, the CDR3 is TGTGCCAGCGCCCGGGACAGGGGTTCGTACTCCTACGAGCAGTACTTC.

The chain employs TRBV11-3 and TRBJ2-2; TRBD2 aligns across 15 bases. V lost 5 bases and J lost 4; bases outside the gene matches: 8. The CDR3 is made up of 18 amino acids. In germline, CDR1 is SGHNT, CDR2 YENEEA. The CDR3 region has the DNA TGTGCCAGCAGCGCCGGACTAGCGGGAGGGCCGGGCACCGGGGAGCTGTTTTTT. Amino acid sequence: CASSAGLAGGPGTGELFF.

J is TRBJ1-4 and V is TRBV30; D remains ambiguous. V shed 7 bases and J shed 6 bases, with 21 bases lying between them. Germline V gene lookup returns CDR1 GTSNPN and CDR2 SVGIG (reference sequence). This CDR3 comprises 15 residues. The CDR3 region is CASRPGSGQDEKLFF. The CDR3 DNA sequence: TGTGCCTCGCGACCGGGAAGTGGGCAGGATGAAAAACTGTTTTTT.

V usage is TRBV9 and J usage is TRBJ2-7; 13 positions match TRBD2. The CDR3 has 15 residues. Germline V CDR1 and CDR2: SGDLS, YYNGEE. The ends lost 3 bases at V and 3 bases at J; junction bases unmatched: 3. CDR3 region: CASSAGLAGDYEQYF. CDR3 sequence (DNA): TGTGCCAGCAGCGCCGGACTAGCGGGAGACTACGAGCAGTACTTC.

The gene calls are TRBV6-6 and TRBJ2-3; D is unclear. Germline CDR1 reads MNHNY; CDR2 reads SVGAGI (reference sequence). The CDR3 covers 16 residues. Trimming took off 2 bases at V and 2 bases at J, with 14 bases between the two ends. DNA for the CDR3: TGTGCCAGCAGTTACCCCGGGTCCCCTCCCACAGATACGCAGTATTTT. Its protein product is CASSYPGSPPTDTQYF.

Notes on this clone: Other DNA sequences within the sample encode an identical CDR3. This chain connects TRBV19 to TRBJ2-7, with D possibly matching TRBD2 (6 bases). Germline V CDR1 and CDR2: LNHDA, SQIVND (reference sequence). V lost 3 bases and J lost 0, with 9 bases in between. This CDR3 is built from 14 residues. The CDR3 coding sequence is TGTGCCAGTAGTATTACCGGGGGCTCCTACGAGCAGTACTTC. Its protein product is CASSITGGSYEQYF.

This sequence joins TRBV7-2 and TRBJ1-5; the match to TRBD1 covers 7 bases. The germline V gene has CDR1 SGHTA and CDR2 FQGNSA. V shed 5 bases and J 2 bases; nucleotides not matched to a gene: 3. The CDR3 is 14 residues long. Here the CDR3 reads CASSPGQGNQPQHF. The CDR3 DNA is TGTGCCAGCAGCCCTGGACAGGGCAATCAGCCCCAGCATTTT.